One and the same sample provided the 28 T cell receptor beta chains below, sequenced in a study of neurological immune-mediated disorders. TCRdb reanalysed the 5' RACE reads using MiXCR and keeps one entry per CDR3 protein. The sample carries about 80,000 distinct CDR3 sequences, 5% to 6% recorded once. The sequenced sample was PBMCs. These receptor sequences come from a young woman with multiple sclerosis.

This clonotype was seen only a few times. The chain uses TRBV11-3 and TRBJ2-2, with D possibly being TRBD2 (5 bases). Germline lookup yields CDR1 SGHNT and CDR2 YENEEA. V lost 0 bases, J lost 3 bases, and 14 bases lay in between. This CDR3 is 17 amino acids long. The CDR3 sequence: CASSLDSAEADTGELFF. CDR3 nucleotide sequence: TGTGCCAGCAGCTTAGATTCGGCCGAAGCGGACACCGGGGAGCTGTTTTTT.

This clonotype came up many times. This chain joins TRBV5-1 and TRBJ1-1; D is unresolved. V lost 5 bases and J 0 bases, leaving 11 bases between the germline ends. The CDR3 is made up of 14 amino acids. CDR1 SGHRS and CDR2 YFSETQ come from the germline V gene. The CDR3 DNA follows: TGCGCCAGCAGAGTGGAGCCCATGAACACTGAAGCTTTCTTT. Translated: CASRVEPMNTEAFF.

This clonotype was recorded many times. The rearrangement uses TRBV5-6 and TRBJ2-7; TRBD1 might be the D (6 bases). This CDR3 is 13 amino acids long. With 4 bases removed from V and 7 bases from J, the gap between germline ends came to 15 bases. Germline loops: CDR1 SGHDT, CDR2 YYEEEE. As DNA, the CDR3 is TGTGCCAGCAGCCCGTCACAGGGCAGGGAGCAGTACTTC. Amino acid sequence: CASSPSQGREQYF.

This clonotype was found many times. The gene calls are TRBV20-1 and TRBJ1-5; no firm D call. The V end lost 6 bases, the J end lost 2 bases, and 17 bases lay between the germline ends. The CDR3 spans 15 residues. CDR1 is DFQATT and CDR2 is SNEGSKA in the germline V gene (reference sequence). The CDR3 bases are TGCAGTGCGCTTGGAGGGCGATCGGGCAATCAGCCCCAGCATTTT. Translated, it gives CSALGGRSGNQPQHF.

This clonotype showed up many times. The CDR3 coding sequence is TGCGCCAGCAGCTTGAATGGGGGGTCGGGCACTGAAGCTTTCTTT. Its protein is CASSLNGGSGTEAFF. The chain employs TRBV5-1 and TRBJ1-1; D might be TRBD1 (5 bases). Trimming shortened V by 1 base and J by 4 bases, and 14 bases separated the two germline ends. CDR1 and CDR2 from the germline V gene are SGHRS and YFSETQ. The CDR3 runs 15 residues.

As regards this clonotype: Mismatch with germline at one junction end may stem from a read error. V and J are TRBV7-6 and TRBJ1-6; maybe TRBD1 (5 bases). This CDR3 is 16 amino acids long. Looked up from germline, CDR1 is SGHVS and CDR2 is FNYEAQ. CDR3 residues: CASSLLAGSNNSTLNF. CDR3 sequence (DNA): TGTGCCAGCAGCCTATTGGCAGGGTCCAATAATTCAACCCTCAACTTT.

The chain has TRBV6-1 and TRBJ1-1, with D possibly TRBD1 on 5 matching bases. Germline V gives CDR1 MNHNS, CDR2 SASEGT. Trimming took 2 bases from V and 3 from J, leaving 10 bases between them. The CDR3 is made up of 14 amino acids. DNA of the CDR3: TGTGCCAGCAGTGAAACGGGGGACTACACTGAAGCTTTCTTT. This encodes CASSETGDYTEAFF.

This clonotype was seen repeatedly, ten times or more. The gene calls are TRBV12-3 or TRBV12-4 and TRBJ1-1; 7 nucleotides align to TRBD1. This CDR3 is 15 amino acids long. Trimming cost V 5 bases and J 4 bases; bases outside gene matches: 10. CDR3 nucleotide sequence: TGTGCCAGCAGTCCCCGTAGGCAGGGGGGCACTGAAGCTTTCTTT. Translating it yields CASSPRRQGGTEAFF.

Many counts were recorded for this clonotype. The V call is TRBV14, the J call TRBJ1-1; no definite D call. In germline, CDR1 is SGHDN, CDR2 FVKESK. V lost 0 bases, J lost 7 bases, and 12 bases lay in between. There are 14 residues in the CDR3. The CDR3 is CASSQERSDLEAFF. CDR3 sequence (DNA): TGTGCCAGCAGCCAAGAACGTAGCGACCTTGAAGCTTTCTTT. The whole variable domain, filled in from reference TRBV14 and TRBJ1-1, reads EAGVTQFPSHSVIEKGQTVTLRCDPISGHDNLYWYRRVMGKEIKFLLHFVKESKQDESGMPNNRFLAERTGGTYSTLKVQPAELEDSGVYFCASSQERSDLEAFFGQGTRLTVV.

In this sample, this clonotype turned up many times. This CDR3 is CASSSNVGTGLLAKNIQYF. CDR3 coding DNA: TGTGCCAGCAGCTCCAACGTGGGGACAGGGCTTTTAGCCAAAAACATTCAGTACTTC. The genes are TRBV11-2 and TRBJ2-4, with 9 bases fitting TRBD1. The CDR3 spans 19 residues. CDR1 SGHAT and CDR2 FQNNGV come from the germline V gene. Trimming removed 4 bases from V and 0 bases from J; junction bases left unmatched: 13.

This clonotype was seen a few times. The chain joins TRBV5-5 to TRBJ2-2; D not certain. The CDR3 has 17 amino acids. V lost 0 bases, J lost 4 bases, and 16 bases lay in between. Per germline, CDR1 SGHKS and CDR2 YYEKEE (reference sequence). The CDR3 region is CASSLEAGLPLTGELFF. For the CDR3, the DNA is TGTGCCAGCAGCTTGGAGGCCGGGCTACCTCTCACCGGGGAGCTGTTTTTT.

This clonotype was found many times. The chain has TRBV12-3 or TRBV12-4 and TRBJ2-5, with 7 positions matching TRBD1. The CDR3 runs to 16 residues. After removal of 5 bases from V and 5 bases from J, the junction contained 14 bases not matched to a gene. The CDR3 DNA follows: TGTGCCAGCAGTCTGACAGGGAGCTTGAGAGGGGAGACCCAGTACTTC. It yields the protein CASSLTGSLRGETQYF.

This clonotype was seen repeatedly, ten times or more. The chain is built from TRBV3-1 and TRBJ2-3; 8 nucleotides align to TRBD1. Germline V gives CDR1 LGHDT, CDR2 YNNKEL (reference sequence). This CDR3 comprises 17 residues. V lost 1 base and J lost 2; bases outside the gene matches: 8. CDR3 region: CASSQATGQGTTDTQYF. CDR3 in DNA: TGTGCCAGCAGCCAAGCAACAGGACAGGGAACCACAGATACGCAGTATTTT.

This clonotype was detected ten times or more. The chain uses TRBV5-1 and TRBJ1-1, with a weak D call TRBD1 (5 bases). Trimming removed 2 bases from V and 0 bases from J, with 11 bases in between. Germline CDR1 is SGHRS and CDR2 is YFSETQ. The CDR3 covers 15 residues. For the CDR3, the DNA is TGCGCCAGCAGCTTAGGGGACTACATGAACACTGAAGCTTTCTTT. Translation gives CASSLGDYMNTEAFF.

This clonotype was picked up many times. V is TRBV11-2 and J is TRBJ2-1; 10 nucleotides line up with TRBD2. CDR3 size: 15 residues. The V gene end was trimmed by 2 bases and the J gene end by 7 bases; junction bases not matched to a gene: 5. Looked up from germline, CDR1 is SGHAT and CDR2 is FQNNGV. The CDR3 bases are TGTGCCAGCAGCTTATTGCGAGCGGGGGGGAATGAGCAGTTCTTC. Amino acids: CASSLLRAGGNEQFF.

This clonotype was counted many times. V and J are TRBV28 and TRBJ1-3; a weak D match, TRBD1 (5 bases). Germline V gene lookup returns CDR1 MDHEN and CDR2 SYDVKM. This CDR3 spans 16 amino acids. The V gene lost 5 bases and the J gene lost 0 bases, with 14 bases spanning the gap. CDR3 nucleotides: TGTGCCAGCAGTGATCAGGGTATCGCCTCTGGAAACACCATATATTTT. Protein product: CASSDQGIASGNTIYF.

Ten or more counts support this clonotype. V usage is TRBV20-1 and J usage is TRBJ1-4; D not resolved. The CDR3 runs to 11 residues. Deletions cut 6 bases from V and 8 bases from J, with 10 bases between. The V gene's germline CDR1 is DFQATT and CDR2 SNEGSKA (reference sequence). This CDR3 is CSAVRREKLFF. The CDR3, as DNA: TGCAGTGCGGTTAGGCGGGAAAAACTGTTTTTT.

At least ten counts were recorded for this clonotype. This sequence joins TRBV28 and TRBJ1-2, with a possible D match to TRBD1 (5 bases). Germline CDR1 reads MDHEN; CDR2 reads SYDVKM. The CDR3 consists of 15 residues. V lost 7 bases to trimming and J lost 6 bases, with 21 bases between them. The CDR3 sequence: CASNPEQAPWNGYTF. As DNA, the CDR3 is TGTGCCAGCAATCCCGAACAGGCGCCGTGGAATGGCTACACCTTC.

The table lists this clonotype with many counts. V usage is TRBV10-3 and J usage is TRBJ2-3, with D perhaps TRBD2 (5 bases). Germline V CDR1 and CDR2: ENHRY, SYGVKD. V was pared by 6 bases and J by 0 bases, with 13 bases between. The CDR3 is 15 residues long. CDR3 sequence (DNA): TGTGCCATCAGGGGTGAGGGTGCTAGCACAGATACGCAGTATTTT. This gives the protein CAIRGEGASTDTQYF.

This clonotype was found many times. CDR3 sequence (DNA): TGCAGTGCTTACTTTATTAGCGGGAGACCCCATGAGCAGTTCTTC. This gives the protein CSAYFISGRPHEQFF. The chain is built from TRBV20-1 and TRBJ2-1, with 9 bases identical to TRBD2. CDR3 size: 15 residues. Germline lookup yields CDR1 DFQATT and CDR2 SNEGSKA (reference sequence). V dropped 5 bases and J dropped 8; count of bases not matched to a gene: 13.

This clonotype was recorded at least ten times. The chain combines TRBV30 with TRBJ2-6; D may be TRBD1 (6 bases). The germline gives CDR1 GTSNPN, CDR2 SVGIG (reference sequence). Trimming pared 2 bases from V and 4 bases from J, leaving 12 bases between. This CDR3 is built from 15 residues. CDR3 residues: CAWSPGVAGANVLTF. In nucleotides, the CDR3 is TGTGCCTGGAGTCCAGGGGTGGCCGGGGCCAACGTCCTGACTTTC.

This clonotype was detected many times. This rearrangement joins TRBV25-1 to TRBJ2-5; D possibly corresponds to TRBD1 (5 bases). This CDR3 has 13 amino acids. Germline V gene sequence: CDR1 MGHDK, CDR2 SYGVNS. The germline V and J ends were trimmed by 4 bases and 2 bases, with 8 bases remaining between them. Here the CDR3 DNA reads TGTGCCAGCAGTGTGGCAGGGCAAGAGACCCAGTACTTC. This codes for CASSVAGQETQYF.

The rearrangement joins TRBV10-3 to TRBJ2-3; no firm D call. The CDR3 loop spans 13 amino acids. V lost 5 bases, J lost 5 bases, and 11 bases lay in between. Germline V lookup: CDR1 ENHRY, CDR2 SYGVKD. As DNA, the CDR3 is TGTGCCATCAGTACCACACGGGTAGATACGCAGTATTTT. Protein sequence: CAISTTRVDTQYF.

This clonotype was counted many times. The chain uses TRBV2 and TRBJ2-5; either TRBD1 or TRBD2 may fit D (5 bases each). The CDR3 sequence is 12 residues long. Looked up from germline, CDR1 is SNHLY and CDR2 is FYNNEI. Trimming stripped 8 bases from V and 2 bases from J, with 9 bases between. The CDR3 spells CASWGPQETQYF. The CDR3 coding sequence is TGTGCCAGCTGGGGACCACAAGAGACCCAGTACTTC.

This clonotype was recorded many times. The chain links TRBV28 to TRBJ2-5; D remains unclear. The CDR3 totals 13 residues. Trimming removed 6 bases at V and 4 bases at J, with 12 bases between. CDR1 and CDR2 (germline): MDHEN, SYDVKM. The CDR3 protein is CASSPGGRETQYF. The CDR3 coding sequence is TGTGCCAGCAGCCCAGGCGGAAGAGAGACCCAGTACTTC.

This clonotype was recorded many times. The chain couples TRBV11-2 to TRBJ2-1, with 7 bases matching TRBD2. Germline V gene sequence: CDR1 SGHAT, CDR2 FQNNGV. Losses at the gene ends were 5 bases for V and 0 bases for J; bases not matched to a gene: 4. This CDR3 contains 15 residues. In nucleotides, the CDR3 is TGTGCCAGCAGCCCACGGGGGGACTCCTACAATGAGCAGTTCTTC. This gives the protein CASSPRGDSYNEQFF.

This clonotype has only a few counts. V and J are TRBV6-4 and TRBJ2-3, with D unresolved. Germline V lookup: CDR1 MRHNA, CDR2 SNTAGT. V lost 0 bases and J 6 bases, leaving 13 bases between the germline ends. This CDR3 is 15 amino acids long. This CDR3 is CASSDSMSPADTQYF. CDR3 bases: TGTGCCAGCAGTGACTCGATGTCCCCTGCCGATACGCAGTATTTT.

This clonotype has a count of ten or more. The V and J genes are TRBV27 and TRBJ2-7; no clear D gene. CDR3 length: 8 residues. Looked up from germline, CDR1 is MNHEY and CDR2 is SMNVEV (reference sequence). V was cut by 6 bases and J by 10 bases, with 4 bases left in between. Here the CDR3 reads CASSSQYF. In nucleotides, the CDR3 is TGTGCCAGCAGCTCTCAGTACTTC.